This T cell receptor (beta chain) comes out of a study of blood T cell repertoires in COVID-19. On the study more broadly: Researchers got acute and convalescent COVID-19 samples from the United States, Italy and Spain.

As handled by the study authors: Using reference gene primer amplification, nucleated cell counts were estimated. Sequenced by immunoSEQ multiplex PCR; TCRdb stores in-frame clones only, minus some. The V and J calls and clone size are taken from that table; D and trimming were inferred from the DNA. Among approximately 79,000 clones listed, 80% to 90% were seen once. This clone was seen once. The V and J ends lost 8 bases and 6 bases respectively, with 14 bases between them. The CDR3 has 12 residues. The germline gives CDR1 MRHNA, CDR2 SNTAGT. The sequenced sample was peripheral blood. The chain links TRBV6-4 to TRBJ2-7; the D gene is possibly TRBD2 (6 bases). This clonotype originated in a woman between 45 and 60 years old with acute or convalescent COVID-19. As DNA, the CDR3 is TGTGCCAGCGGGGACTCCGAGGGCGAGCAGTACTTC. Its translation: CASGDSEGEQYF.